A selection of T cell receptor beta chains follows, all from one sample in a study of T-cell reconstitution after alpha-beta-depleted transplantation in children. Via MiXCR, TCRdb re-called the PCR reads, giving one row per CDR3 protein. The repertoire holds about 98,000 distinct CDR3 sequences, with 23% as singletons. The starting material was PBMCs, obtained before TCRalphabeta/CD19-depleted stem cell transplant. The receptors come from a boy between 2 and 10 years old with acute lymphoblastic leukemia, due to receive a stem cell transplant. The CDR3 runs from the conserved cysteine through the conserved F or W. A D gene is named only where the DNA matches it firmly. Rows may omit the clone size; those that give it use once, few, many or a size class.

cdr3_aa	cdr3_nt	clone_size	v_call	j_call	d_call
CSASELVSTDTQYF	TGCAGTGCTAGTGAACTTGTAAGCACAGATACGCAGTATTTT	many	TRBV20-1	TRBJ2-3	-
CSVPPGGRDTEAFF	TGCAGCGTTCCCCCGGGGGGCAGGGACACTGAAGCTTTCTTT	many	TRBV29-1	TRBJ1-1	-
CASNLGPVGTGELFF	TGTGCCAGCAACCTCGGACCGGTGGGCACCGGGGAGCTGTTTTTT	few	TRBV7-8	TRBJ2-2	-
CSDGGGGPADTQYF	TGCAGTGATGGTGGCGGAGGGCCAGCAGATACGCAGTATTTT	few	TRBV20-1	TRBJ2-3	-
CSVLGGDAEAFF	TGCAGCGTCTTGGGGGGGGACGCTGAAGCTTTCTTT	many	TRBV29-1	TRBJ1-1	-
CASTQGSPKVNSPLHF	TGTGCCAGCACACAGGGTAGCCCAAAAGTAAATTCACCCCTCCACTTT	-	TRBV7-2	TRBJ1-6	-
CASRATANVLTF	TGCGCCAGCAGGGCGACAGCCAACGTCCTGACTTTC	-	TRBV5-1	TRBJ2-6	-
CASSPSTAYNEQFF	TGTGCCAGCAGCCCTAGCACGGCCTACAATGAGCAGTTCTTC	-	TRBV9	TRBJ2-1	-
CASTTVRDRHLYGYTF	TGTGCCAGCACCACCGTCCGGGACAGGCACCTCTATGGCTACACCTTC	-	TRBV6-1	TRBJ1-2	TRBD1
CASSFAGAPNYGYTF	TGTGCCAGCAGTTTTGCGGGTGCTCCTAACTATGGCTACACCTTC	few	TRBV28	TRBJ1-2	-
CSALTSGAFTDTQYF	TGCAGTGCTCTCACTAGCGGAGCCTTCACAGATACGCAGTATTTT	few	TRBV20-1	TRBJ2-3	TRBD2
CASSPEGYGYTF	TGTGCCAGCTCACCAGAGGGTTATGGCTACACCTTC	few	TRBV18	TRBJ1-2	-
CASSYSKPAQGAQYF	TGTGCCAGCAGTTACTCGAAGCCAGCTCAGGGGGCCCAGTACTTC	once	TRBV6-5	TRBJ2-5	TRBD1
CASSTRTGGNTEAFF	TGTGCCAGCAGCACACGGACAGGGGGGAACACTGAAGCTTTCTTT	few	TRBV9	TRBJ1-1	TRBD1
CASSLDGREFDEQYF	TGTGCCAGCAGCTTAGATGGGCGGGAGTTTGACGAGCAGTACTTC	few	TRBV7-2	TRBJ2-7	TRBD2
CASSFNIQGAGETQYF	TGTGCCAGCAGTTTCAACATCCAGGGGGCAGGGGAGACCCAGTACTTC	-	TRBV6-5	TRBJ2-5	TRBD1
CASSVRDWEDAEAFF	TGTGCCAGCAGTGTAAGGGACTGGGAGGATGCTGAAGCTTTCTTT	-	TRBV6-1	TRBJ1-1	-
CSARREARETQYF	TGCAGTGCCCGCCGGGAGGCTCGGGAGACCCAGTACTTC	-	TRBV20-1	TRBJ2-5	TRBD2
CASSLEGSTDTQYF	TGTGCCAGCAGCTTAGAAGGGTCTACAGATACGCAGTATTTT	few	TRBV11-2	TRBJ2-3	-
CASSLNYFTGELFF	TGTGCCAGCAGCTTGAATTATTTTACCGGGGAGCTGTTTTTT	few	TRBV7-8	TRBJ2-2	-
CASSSTTVGAETQYF	TGTGCCAGCAGCTCCACGACAGTTGGGGCAGAGACCCAGTACTTC	once	TRBV7-9	TRBJ2-5	-
CASGLAGDYEQYF	TGTGCCAGCGGACTAGCGGGAGACTACGAGCAGTACTTC	-	TRBV27	TRBJ2-7	TRBD2
CASSEFSGGAETQYF	TGTGCCAGCAGTGAATTTAGCGGAGGGGCAGAGACCCAGTACTTC	-	TRBV6-1	TRBJ2-5	-
CATKDGTSPTGELFF	TGTGCCACCAAAGACGGGACTAGCCCCACCGGGGAGCTGTTTTTT	few	TRBV24-1	TRBJ2-2	TRBD2
CASSLSPPDTQYF	TGTGCCAGCAGTTTATCACCGCCAGATACGCAGTATTTT	-	TRBV28	TRBJ2-3	-
CASSASQGAVQQFF	TGTGCCAGCAGTGCATCGCAGGGGGCAGTTCAGCAGTTCTTC	-	TRBV2	TRBJ2-1	TRBD1
CASSGQQGRADEQFF	TGTGCCAGCAGTGGTCAACAGGGGCGCGCGGATGAGCAGTTCTTC	once	TRBV25-1	TRBJ2-1	TRBD1
CASSQGAEEPGVEQFF	TGCGCCAGCAGCCAAGGAGCGGAGGAGCCTGGGGTTGAGCAGTTCTTC	-	TRBV4-1	TRBJ2-1	-
CASRSTVQPQHF	TGTGCCAGCAGAAGTACGGTCCAGCCCCAGCATTTT	many	TRBV12-3/TRBV12-4	TRBJ1-5	-
CASRVSQPQHF	TGTGCCAGCAGGGTGAGCCAGCCCCAGCATTTT	many	TRBV5-6	TRBJ1-5	-
CASSEDRFYYEQYF	TGTGCCAGCAGTGAAGATAGGTTTTACTACGAGCAGTACTTC	-	TRBV6-1	TRBJ2-7	-
CASSLYRASNQPQHF	TGTGCCAGCAGTTTGTACAGGGCGAGCAATCAGCCCCAGCATTTT	-	TRBV28	TRBJ1-5	-
CASSSRDGLTGANVLTF	TGTGCCAGCAGCTCCCGGGACGGACTAACTGGGGCCAACGTCCTGACTTTC	-	TRBV11-2	TRBJ2-6	-
CASSRGQTYEQYF	TGTGCCAGCAGTCGGGGACAGACCTACGAGCAGTACTTC	few	TRBV7-8	TRBJ2-7	TRBD1
CASSSGQGMSDTQYF	TGTGCCAGCAGCTCGGGACAGGGAATGTCAGATACGCAGTATTTT	few	TRBV5-4	TRBJ2-3	TRBD1
CASVRNGRNQPQHF	TGTGCCAGTGTCCGGAACGGACGCAATCAGCCCCAGCATTTT	-	TRBV28	TRBJ1-5	-
CASSAGAVYTEAFF	TGTGCCAGCAGCGCAGGGGCGGTGTACACTGAAGCTTTCTTT	-	TRBV2	TRBJ1-1	-
CASSFRQGTIPGNTIYF	TGTGCCAGCAGTTTCAGGCAGGGGACGATACCTGGAAACACCATATATTTT	-	TRBV28	TRBJ1-3	-
CASSFRVGGYTF	TGTGCCAGCAGTTTTCGGGTTGGTGGCTACACCTTC	few	TRBV28	TRBJ1-2	-
CASTDSTSGGVLLNTGELFF	TGTGCCAGCACCGACAGTACTAGCGGAGGGGTTTTGTTGAACACCGGGGAGCTGTTTTTT	-	TRBV6-2/TRBV6-3	TRBJ2-2	TRBD2
CATSDPTSFQETQYF	TGTGCCACCAGTGACCCAACTAGTTTCCAAGAGACCCAGTACTTC	few	TRBV24-1	TRBJ2-5	-
CASSPGTSRNNEQFF	TGTGCCAGCAGCCCCGGGACTAGCAGGAACAATGAGCAGTTCTTC	-	TRBV6-2/TRBV6-3	TRBJ2-1	TRBD2
CASSQWGGPQHF	TGTGCCAGCAGTCAATGGGGGGGGCCGCAGCATTTT	few	TRBV27	TRBJ1-5	-
CASMPSIYNEQFF	TGTGCCAGCATGCCTAGTATCTACAATGAGCAGTTCTTC	-	TRBV6-1	TRBJ2-1	-
CASSSGHGETQYF	TGCGCCAGCAGCTCGGGACATGGAGAGACCCAGTACTTC	-	TRBV5-1	TRBJ2-5	-
CAISDNRGTYEQYF	TGTGCCATCAGTGACAACAGGGGCACCTACGAGCAGTACTTC	-	TRBV10-3	TRBJ2-7	TRBD1
CSAPLQGYSYNEQFF	TGCAGTGCCCCCCTTCAGGGCTACTCCTACAATGAGCAGTTCTTC	few	TRBV20-1	TRBJ2-1	-
CASSAQAYEQYF	TGTGCCAGCAGTGCCCAAGCCTACGAGCAGTACTTC	few	TRBV28	TRBJ2-7	-
CASSLGQGLSTQYF	TGTGCCAGCAGCCTGGGACAGGGATTGAGTACGCAGTATTTT	few	TRBV7-3	TRBJ2-3	TRBD1
CASSQEGTSSYNEQFF	TGTGCCAGCTCCCAGGAGGGGACTAGCTCCTACAATGAGCAGTTCTTC	-	TRBV18	TRBJ2-1	TRBD2
CASSVEAHTLGGPTDTQYF	TGTGCCAGCAGCGTAGAGGCCCACACACTCGGAGGGCCCACAGATACGCAGTATTTT	few	TRBV9	TRBJ2-3	-
CASSGADTTNEKLFF	TGTGCCAGCAGTGGGGCGGATACGACTAATGAAAAACTGTTTTTT	-	TRBV12-3/TRBV12-4	TRBJ1-4	-
CSAPPLATRETQYF	TGCAGTGCTCCCCCTCTAGCGACTCGGGAGACCCAGTACTTC	many	TRBV20-1	TRBJ2-5	-
CSATSYGYTF	TGCAGTGCTACGTCCTATGGCTACACCTTC	-	TRBV20-1	TRBJ1-2	-
CASSFTQLRTNEQFF	TGTGCCAGCAGCTTTACCCAACTTAGAACGAATGAGCAGTTCTTC	-	TRBV3-1	TRBJ2-1	-